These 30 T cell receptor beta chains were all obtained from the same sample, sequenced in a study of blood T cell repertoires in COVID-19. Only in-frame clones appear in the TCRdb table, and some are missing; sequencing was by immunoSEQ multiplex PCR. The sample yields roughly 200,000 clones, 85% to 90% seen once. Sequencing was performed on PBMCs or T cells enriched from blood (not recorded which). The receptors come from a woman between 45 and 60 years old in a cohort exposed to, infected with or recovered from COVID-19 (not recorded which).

CDR3 DNA: TGTGCCAGCAGCGAGCGGGGAGGACTAGATAAGCAGTTCTTC. Amino acid sequence: CASSERGGLDKQFF. The V and J genes are TRBV11-1 and TRBJ2-1, with 7 bases matching TRBD2. Germline assignment: CDR1 SGHAT and CDR2 FQDESV (reference sequence). The CDR3 covers 14 residues. Trimming cost V 5 bases and J 11 bases; bases outside gene matches: 12.

CDR3 nucleotide sequence: TGTGCCAGCAGCTTAGACCTTCAGGACACCATATATTTT. It codes for CASSLDLQDTIYF. This rearrangement joins TRBV7-9 to TRBJ1-3; D gene unclear. V lost 1 base, J lost 8 bases, and 9 bases lay in between. CDR3 length equals 13 residues. Germline-derived CDR1 and CDR2 are SEHNR and FQNEAQ (reference sequence).

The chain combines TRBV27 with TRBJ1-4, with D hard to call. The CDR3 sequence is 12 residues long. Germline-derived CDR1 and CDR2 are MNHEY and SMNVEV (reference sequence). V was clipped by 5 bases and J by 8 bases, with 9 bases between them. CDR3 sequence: CASSNRGEKLFF. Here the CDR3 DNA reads TGTGCCAGCAGTAATCGAGGAGAAAAACTGTTTTTT.

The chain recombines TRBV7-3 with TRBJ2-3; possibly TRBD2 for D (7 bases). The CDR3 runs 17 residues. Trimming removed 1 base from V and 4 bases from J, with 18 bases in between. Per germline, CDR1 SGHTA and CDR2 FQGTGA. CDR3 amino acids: CASSLRGGPAVADTQYF. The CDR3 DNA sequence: TGTGCCAGCAGCTTAAGGGGGGGGCCTGCGGTAGCAGATACGCAGTATTTT. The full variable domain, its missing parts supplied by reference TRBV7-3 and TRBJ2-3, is GAGVSQTPSNKVTEKGKYVELRCDPISGHTALYWYRQSLGQGPEFLIYFQGTGAADDSGLPNDRFFAVRPEGSVSTLKIQRTERGDSAVYLCASSLRGGPAVADTQYFGPGTRLTVL.

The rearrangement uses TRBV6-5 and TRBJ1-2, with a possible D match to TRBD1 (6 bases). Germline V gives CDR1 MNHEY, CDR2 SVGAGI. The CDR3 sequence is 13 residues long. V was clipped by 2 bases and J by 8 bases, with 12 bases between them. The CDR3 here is CASSYHTGLGYTF. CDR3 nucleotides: TGTGCCAGCAGTTACCATACAGGGTTAGGCTACACCTTC.

This CDR3 reads CASSLARVHRVGQPQHF. The DNA for the CDR3 is TGTGCCAGCAGCTTAGCTCGAGTACACAGGGTCGGTCAGCCCCAGCATTTT. V usage is TRBV7-8 and J usage is TRBJ1-5; tentatively, D is TRBD1 (6 bases). Trimming removed 0 bases from V and 6 bases from J, with 18 bases in between. Germline V gene lookup returns CDR1 SGHVS and CDR2 FQNEAQ. The length of the CDR3 is 17 residues.

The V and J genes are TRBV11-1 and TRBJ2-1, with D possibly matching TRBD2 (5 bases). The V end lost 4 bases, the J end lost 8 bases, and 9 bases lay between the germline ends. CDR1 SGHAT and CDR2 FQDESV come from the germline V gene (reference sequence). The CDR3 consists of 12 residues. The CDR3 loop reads CASSSGLDEQFF. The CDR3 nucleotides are TGTGCCAGCAGCTCTGGACTGGATGAGCAGTTCTTC.

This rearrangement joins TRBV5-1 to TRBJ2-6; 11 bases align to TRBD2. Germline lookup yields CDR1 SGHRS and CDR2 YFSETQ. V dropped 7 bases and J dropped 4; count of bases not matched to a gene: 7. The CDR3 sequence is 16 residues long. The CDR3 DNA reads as TGCGCCAGCTTTATAGCGGGGGGGGCCGGGGCCAACGTCCTGACTTTC. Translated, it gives CASFIAGGAGANVLTF. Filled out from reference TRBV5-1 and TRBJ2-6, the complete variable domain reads KAGVTQTPRYLIKTRGQQVTLSCSPISGHRSVSWYQQTPGQGLQFLFEYFSETQRNKGNFPGRFSGRQFSNSRSEMNVSTLELGDSALYLCASFIAGGAGANVLTFGAGSRLTVL.

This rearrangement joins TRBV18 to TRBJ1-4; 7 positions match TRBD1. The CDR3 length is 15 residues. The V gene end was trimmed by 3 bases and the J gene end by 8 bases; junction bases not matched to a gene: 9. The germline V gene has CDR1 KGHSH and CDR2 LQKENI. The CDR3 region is CASSPSDRLREKLFF. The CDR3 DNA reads TGTGCCAGCTCACCCTCGGACAGGCTGAGGGAAAAACTGTTTTTT.

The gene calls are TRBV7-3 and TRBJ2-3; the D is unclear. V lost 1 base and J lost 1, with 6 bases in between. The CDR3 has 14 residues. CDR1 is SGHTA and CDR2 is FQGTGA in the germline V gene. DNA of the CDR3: TGTGCCAGCAGCTTAAATGGGCGCACAGATACGCAGTATTTT. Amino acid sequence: CASSLNGRTDTQYF. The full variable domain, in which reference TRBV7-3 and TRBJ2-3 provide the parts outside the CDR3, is GAGVSQTPSNKVTEKGKYVELRCDPISGHTALYWYRQSLGQGPEFLIYFQGTGAADDSGLPNDRFFAVRPEGSVSTLKIQRTERGDSAVYLCASSLNGRTDTQYFGPGTRLTVL.

CDR3 sequence: CASSVHSAGGQETQYF. The DNA for the CDR3 is TGTGCCAGCAGCGTTCACTCCGCGGGGGGCCAAGAGACCCAGTACTTC. V is TRBV7-2 and J is TRBJ2-5; the match to TRBD2 covers 8 bases. The junction had 9 bases not matched to a gene; V was cut back by 5 bases and J by 1 base. This CDR3 has 16 amino acids. Germline loops: CDR1 SGHTA, CDR2 FQGNSA.

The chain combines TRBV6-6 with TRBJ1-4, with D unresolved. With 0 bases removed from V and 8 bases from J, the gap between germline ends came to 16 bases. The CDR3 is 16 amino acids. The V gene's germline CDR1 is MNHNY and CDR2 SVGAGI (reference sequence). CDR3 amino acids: CASSYSSPREEEKLFF. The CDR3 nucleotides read TGTGCCAGCAGTTACTCGAGCCCCCGAGAAGAAGAAAAACTGTTTTTT.

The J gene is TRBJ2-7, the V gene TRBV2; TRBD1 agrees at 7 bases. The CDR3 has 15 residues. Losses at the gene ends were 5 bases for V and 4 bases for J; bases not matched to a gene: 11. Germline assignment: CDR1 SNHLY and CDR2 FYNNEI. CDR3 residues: CASSRLTGRAYEQYF. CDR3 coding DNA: TGTGCCAGCAGTCGGTTGACAGGGCGTGCTTACGAGCAGTACTTC.

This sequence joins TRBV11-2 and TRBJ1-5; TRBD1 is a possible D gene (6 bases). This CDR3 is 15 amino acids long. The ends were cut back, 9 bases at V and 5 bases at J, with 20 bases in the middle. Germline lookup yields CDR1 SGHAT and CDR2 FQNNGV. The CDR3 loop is CARRVTGGEDQPQHF. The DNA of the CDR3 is TGTGCCAGAAGGGTAACGGGGGGCGAGGATCAGCCCCAGCATTTT.

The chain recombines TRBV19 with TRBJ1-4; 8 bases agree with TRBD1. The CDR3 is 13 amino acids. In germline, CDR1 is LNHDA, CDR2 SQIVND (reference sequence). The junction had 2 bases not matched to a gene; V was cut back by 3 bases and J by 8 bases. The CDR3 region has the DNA TGTGCCAGTAGTATCCGGACAGGGGAAAAACTGTTTTTT. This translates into CASSIRTGEKLFF.

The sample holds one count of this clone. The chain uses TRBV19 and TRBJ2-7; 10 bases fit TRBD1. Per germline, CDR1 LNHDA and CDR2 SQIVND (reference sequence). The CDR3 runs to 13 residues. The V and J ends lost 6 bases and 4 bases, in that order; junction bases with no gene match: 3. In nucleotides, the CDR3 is TGTGCCAGTAGCTGGACAGGGGGTTACGAGCAGTACTTC. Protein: CASSWTGGYEQYF.

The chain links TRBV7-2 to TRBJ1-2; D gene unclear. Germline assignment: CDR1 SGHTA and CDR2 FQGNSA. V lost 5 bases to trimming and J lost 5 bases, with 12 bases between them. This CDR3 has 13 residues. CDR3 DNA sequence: TGTGCCAGCAGCACTAAGGGAGGGTATGGCTACACCTTC. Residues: CASSTKGGYGYTF.

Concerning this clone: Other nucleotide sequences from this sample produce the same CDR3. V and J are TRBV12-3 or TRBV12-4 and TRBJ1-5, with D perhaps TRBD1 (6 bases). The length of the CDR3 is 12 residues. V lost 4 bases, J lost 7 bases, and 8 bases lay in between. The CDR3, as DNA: TGTGCCAGCAGTTCCAGGGGCCAGCCCCAGCATTTT. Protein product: CASSSRGQPQHF.

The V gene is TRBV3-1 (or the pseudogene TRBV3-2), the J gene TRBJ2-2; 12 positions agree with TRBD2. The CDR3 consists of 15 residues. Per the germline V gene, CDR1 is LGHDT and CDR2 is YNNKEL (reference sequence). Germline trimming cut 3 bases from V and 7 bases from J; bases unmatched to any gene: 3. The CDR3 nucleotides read TGTGCCAGCAGCCACCTAGCGGGGGGGCACGGGGAGCTGTTTTTT. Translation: CASSHLAGGHGELFF.

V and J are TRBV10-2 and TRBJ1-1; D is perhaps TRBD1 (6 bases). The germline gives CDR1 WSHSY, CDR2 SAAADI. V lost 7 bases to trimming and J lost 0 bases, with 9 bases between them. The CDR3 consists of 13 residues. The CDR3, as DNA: TGCGCCAGCACGAGGGACATGAACACTGAAGCTTTCTTT. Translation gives CASTRDMNTEAFF.

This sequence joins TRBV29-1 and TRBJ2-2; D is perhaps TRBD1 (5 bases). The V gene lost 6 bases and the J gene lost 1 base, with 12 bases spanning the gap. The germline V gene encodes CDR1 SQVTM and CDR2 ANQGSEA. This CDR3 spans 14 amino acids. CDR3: CSVGGRVNTGELFF. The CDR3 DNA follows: TGCAGCGTGGGTGGCAGGGTGAACACCGGGGAGCTGTTTTTT.

The CDR3 nucleotides are TGTGCCAGCAGCTTAGCACATATTAACACTGAAGCTTTCTTT. This translates into CASSLAHINTEAFF. The J gene is TRBJ1-1, the V gene TRBV7-2; D call uncertain. The length of the CDR3 is 14 residues. The germline V gene encodes CDR1 SGHTA and CDR2 FQGNSA. With 0 bases removed from V and 2 bases from J, the gap between germline ends came to 7 bases.

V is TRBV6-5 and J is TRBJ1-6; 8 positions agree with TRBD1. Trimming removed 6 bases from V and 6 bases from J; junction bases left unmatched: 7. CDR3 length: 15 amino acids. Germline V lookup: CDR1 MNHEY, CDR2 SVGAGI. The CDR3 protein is CASSIAGQGNSPLHF. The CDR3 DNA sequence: TGTGCCAGCAGCATAGCAGGACAGGGTAATTCACCCCTCCACTTT.

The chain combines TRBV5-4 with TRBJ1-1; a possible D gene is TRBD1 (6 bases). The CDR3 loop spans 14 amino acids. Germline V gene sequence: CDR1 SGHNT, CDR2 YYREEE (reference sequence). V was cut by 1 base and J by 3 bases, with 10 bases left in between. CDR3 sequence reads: CASSLNRVDTEAFF. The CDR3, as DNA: TGTGCCAGCAGCTTGAACAGGGTGGACACTGAAGCTTTCTTT.

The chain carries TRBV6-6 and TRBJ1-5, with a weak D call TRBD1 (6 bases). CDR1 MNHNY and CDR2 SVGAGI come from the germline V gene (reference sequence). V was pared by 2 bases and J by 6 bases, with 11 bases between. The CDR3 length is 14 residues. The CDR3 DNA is TGTGCCAGCAGTTACCAACAGGGTGGTCAGCCCCAGCATTTT. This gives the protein CASSYQQGGQPQHF.

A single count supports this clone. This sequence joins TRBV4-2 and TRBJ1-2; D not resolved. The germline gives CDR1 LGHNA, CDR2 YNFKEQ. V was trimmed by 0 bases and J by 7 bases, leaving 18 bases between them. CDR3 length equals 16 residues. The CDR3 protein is CASSQDLRKATSGYTF. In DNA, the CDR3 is TGTGCCAGCAGCCAAGACCTTAGGAAAGCGACCAGTGGCTACACCTTC.

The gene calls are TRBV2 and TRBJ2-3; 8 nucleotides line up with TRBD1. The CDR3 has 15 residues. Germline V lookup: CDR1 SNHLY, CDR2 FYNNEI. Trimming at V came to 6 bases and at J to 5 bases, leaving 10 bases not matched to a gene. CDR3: CASSRTGPGVDTQYF. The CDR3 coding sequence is TGTGCCAGCAGCAGGACAGGGCCCGGGGTAGATACGCAGTATTTT.

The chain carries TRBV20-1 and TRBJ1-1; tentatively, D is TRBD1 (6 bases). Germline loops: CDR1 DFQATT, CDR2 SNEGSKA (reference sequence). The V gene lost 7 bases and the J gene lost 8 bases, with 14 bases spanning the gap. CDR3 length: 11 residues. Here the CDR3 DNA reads TGCAGTGGGAGCGATGACAGGGAAGCTTTCTTT. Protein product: CSGSDDREAFF.

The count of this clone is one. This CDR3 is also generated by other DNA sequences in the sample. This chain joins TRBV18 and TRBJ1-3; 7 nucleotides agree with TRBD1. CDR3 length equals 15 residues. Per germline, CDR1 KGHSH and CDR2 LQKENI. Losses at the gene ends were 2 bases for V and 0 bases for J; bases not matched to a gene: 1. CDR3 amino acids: CASSPRDSSGNTIYF. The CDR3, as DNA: TGTGCCAGCTCACCAAGGGACAGCTCTGGAAACACCATATATTTT. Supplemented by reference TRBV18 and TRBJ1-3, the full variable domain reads NAGVMQNPRHLVRRRGQEARLRCSPMKGHSHVYWYRQLPEEGLKFMVYLQKENIIDESGMPKERFSAEFPKEGPSILRIQQVVRGDSAAYFCASSPRDSSGNTIYFGEGSWLTVV.

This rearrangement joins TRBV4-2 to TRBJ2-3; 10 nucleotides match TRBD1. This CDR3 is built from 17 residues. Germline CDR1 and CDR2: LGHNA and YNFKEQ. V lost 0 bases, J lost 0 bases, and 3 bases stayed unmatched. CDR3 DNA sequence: TGTGCCAGCAGCCAAGAAGACAGGGGGCCTAGCACAGATACGCAGTATTTT. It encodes CASSQEDRGPSTDTQYF.